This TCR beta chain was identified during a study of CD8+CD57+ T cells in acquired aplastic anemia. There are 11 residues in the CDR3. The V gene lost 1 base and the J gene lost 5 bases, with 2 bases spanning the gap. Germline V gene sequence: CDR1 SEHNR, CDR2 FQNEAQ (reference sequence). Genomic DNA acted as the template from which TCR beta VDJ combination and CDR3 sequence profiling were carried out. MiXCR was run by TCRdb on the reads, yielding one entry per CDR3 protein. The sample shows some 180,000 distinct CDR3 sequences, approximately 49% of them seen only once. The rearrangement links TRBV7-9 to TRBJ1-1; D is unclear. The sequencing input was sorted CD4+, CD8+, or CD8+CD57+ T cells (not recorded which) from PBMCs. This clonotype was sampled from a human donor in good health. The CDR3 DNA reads TGTGCCAGCAGCTTAGGGACTGAAGCTTTCTTT. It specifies CASSLGTEAFF.